This T cell receptor (beta chain) came from a study of T cells in Graves' hyperthyroidism and ophthalmopathy. This clonotype showed up just a few times. Its antigen is as yet unknown. Study conclusions and caveats: Ophthalmopathy onset followed model prediction by a median roughly 6.5 months. Blood also showed most of the thyroid clonotypes that were expanded above 0.001.

TCR beta CDR3 sequences were amplified from RNA transcripts. The study used the HTBI primer set for a first-round RT-PCR of the TCR CDR3. MiXCR, applied by TCRdb to the multiplex PCR reads, yields one record per CDR3 protein. The data hold 300,000 to 450,000 distinct CDR3 sequences, with roughly 13% observed a single time. Exclusion followed for patients with uncontrolled infection, other autoimmune disease, pregnancy or lactation. The sequenced sample was blood. This receptor was identified in an older woman with Graves' hyperthyroidism.

For the CDR3, the DNA is TGTGCCAGCAGCTTTGACAGTTACAATGAGCAGTTCTTC. Amino acid sequence: CASSFDSYNEQFF. The genes are TRBV7-9 and TRBJ2-1; maybe TRBD1 (5 bases). The V and J ends lost 3 bases and 4 bases respectively, with 7 bases between them. Germline CDR1 reads SEHNR; CDR2 reads FQNEAQ (reference sequence). This CDR3 comprises 13 residues. The variable domain in full, completed from reference TRBV7-9 and TRBJ2-1, reads DTGVSQNPRHKITKRGQNVTFRCDPISEHNRLYWYRQTLGQGPEFLTYFQNEAQLEKSRLLSDRFSAERPKGSFSTLEIQRTEQGDSAMYLCASSFDSYNEQFFGPGTRLTVL.